The 9 T cell receptor beta chains below all came from one sample that was sequenced in a study of blood T cell repertoires in COVID-19. Assay: immunoSEQ multiplex PCR; the TCRdb copy retains only in-frame clones and omits some. The sample lists around 210,000 clones, approximately 84% seen once, with 7.8% in the top ten. The sequenced sample was peripheral blood. The receptors were sampled from a woman over 75 with COVID-19, enrolled during active disease.

This clone was recorded once. The chain combines TRBV9 with TRBJ2-2; perhaps TRBD2 as D (5 bases). Germline V gives CDR1 SGDLS, CDR2 YYNGEE. There are 16 residues in the CDR3. V lost 0 bases and J 1 base, leaving 10 bases between the germline ends. The CDR3 DNA sequence: TGTGCCAGCAGCGTAGGGGCCAGCGGGAACACCGGGGAGCTGTTTTTT. This translates into CASSVGASGNTGELFF.

This clone was seen just once. The V call is TRBV5-5, the J call TRBJ2-1; TRBD1 matches 8 bases. V lost 2 bases to trimming and J lost 7 bases; unmatched junction nucleotides: 8. This CDR3 comprises 15 residues. The germline CDR1 and CDR2 sequences are SGHKS and YYEKEE (reference sequence). Here the CDR3 DNA reads TGTGCCAGCAGCTTCCCAGGGGGCGCAGGTAATGAGCAGTTCTTC. This encodes CASSFPGGAGNEQFF.

CDR3 bases: TGTGCCAGCAGTGAAACAGTTAATACGCAGTATTTT. Its translation: CASSETVNTQYF. The rearrangement uses TRBV2 and TRBJ2-3; D is unclear. The CDR3 spans 12 residues. With 2 bases removed from V and 7 bases from J, the gap between germline ends came to 7 bases. Germline V lookup: CDR1 SNHLY, CDR2 FYNNEI.

The chain joins TRBV28 to TRBJ1-2; TRBD1 matches 7 bases. Germline V gives CDR1 MDHEN, CDR2 SYDVKM. This CDR3 has 14 residues. Unmatched junction bases numbered 7, after V lost 1 base and J lost 8 bases. Here the CDR3 reads CASSLSTGSRGYTF. CDR3 nucleotides: TGTGCCAGCAGTTTATCGACAGGGTCTAGGGGCTACACCTTC.

This chain joins TRBV11-3 and TRBJ1-1, with 8 bases fitting TRBD1. Trimming at V came to 7 bases and at J to 11 bases, leaving 9 bases not matched to a gene. This CDR3 region has 12 residues. Germline V gene sequence: CDR1 SGHNT, CDR2 YENEEA. The CDR3 reads CASTRGPAGAFF. CDR3 nucleotides: TGTGCCAGCACCAGGGGGCCCGCCGGGGCTTTCTTT. Together with reference TRBV11-3 and TRBJ1-1, the CDR3 gives the full variable domain: EAGVVQSPRYKIIEKKQPVAFWCNPISGHNTLYWYLQNLGQGPELLIRYENEEAVDDSQLPKDRFSAERLKGVDSTLKIQPAELGDSAVYLCASTRGPAGAFFGQGTRLTVV.

J is TRBJ2-3 and V is TRBV2; TRBD1 agrees at 9 bases. The CDR3 length is 13 residues. CDR1 SNHLY and CDR2 FYNNEI come from the germline V gene. Trimming cost V 7 bases and J 5 bases; bases outside gene matches: 4. CDR3 sequence: CASNRGLVDTQYF. DNA for the CDR3: TGTGCCAGCAACAGGGGGCTTGTAGATACGCAGTATTTT.

The rearrangement joins TRBV6-5 to TRBJ1-1, with D perhaps TRBD1 (5 bases). The CDR3 is 14 residues long. V was clipped by 4 bases and J by 5 bases, with 14 bases between them. Germline loops: CDR1 MNHEY, CDR2 SVGAGI. CDR3 sequence reads: CASSFQGGRTEAFF. The CDR3 nucleotides read TGTGCCAGCAGTTTCCAGGGAGGACGTACTGAAGCTTTCTTT.

The rearrangement links TRBV4-1 to TRBJ2-1; the match to TRBD2 covers 11 bases. This CDR3 has 16 residues. Germline values: CDR1 MGHRA, CDR2 YSYEKL. The trim removed 3 bases at V and 5 bases at J, leaving 6 bases unmatched. Written as DNA, the CDR3 is TGCGCCAGCAGCCACCCGACTAGCGGGACTAACAATGAGCAGTTCTTC. Protein: CASSHPTSGTNNEQFF.

This chain uses TRBV5-6 with TRBJ2-3; 9 bases match TRBD2. The ends lost 3 bases at V and 4 bases at J; junction bases unmatched: 9. Per the germline V gene, CDR1 is SGHDT and CDR2 is YYEEEE. This CDR3 is 16 amino acids long. CDR3 nucleotides: TGTGCCAGCAGCTCGACCCTAGCGGGGAAGGCAGATACGCAGTATTTT. Translated, it gives CASSSTLAGKADTQYF.